In its sample, the clone carrying this T cell receptor beta chain was seen many times. The sample originates from a study of blood T cells in healthy people across ages. The V and J ends lost 3 bases and 0 bases, in that order; junction bases with no gene match: 4. Germline V gene sequence: CDR1 DFQATT, CDR2 SNEGSKA (reference sequence). The CDR3 contains 14 residues. The use of a sample-barcoded 5' primer and a J-beta primer mix characterized a second PCR of 7 to 11 cycles. In TCRdb, the 5' RACE reads were re-called with MiXCR into one record per CDR3 protein. The sample carries 1.6 million or so distinct CDR3 sequences, approximately 32% recorded once.

Sequencing was performed on blood. This TCR came from a woman under 40 in good health. The rearrangement uses TRBV20-1 and TRBJ2-7, with 8 bases fitting TRBD2. In DNA form, the CDR3 reads TGCAGTGCTAGGGCAAGCGGGAGCTCCTACGAGCAGTACTTC. This gives the protein CSARASGSSYEQYF.